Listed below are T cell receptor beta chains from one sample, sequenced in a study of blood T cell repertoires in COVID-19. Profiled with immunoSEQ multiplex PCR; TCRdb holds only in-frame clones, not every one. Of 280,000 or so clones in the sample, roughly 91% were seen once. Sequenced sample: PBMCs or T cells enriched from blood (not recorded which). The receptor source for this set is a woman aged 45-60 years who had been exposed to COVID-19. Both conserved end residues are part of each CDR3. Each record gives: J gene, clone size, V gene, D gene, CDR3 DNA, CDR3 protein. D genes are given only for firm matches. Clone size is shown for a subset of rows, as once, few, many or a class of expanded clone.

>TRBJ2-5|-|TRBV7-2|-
TGTGCCAGCAGCAGGGACACCCAAGAGACCCAGTACTTC
CASSRDTQETQYF
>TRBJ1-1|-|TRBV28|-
TGTGCCAGCAGTTTAGGAGGGTGGGGTAACACTGAAGCTTTCTTT
CASSLGGWGNTEAFF
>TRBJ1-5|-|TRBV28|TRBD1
TGTGCCAGCAGGCCACAGACAGGGGATCAGCCCCAGCATTTT
CASRPQTGDQPQHF
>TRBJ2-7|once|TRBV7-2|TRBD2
TGTGCCAGCGCAATGCGGGCTAGCGGGGCCTACGAGCAGTACTTC
CASAMRASGAYEQYF
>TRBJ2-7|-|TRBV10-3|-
TGTGCCATCAGGCGGGACTCCATGTCCTACGAGCAGTACTTC
CAIRRDSMSYEQYF
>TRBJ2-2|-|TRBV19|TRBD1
TGTGCCAGTAGTTCACAGGGGATGACGAACACCGGGGAGCTGTTTTTT
CASSSQGMTNTGELFF
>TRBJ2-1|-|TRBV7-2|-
TGTGCCAGCAGCTTAGAACCGGGGTATTACAATGAGCAGTTCTTC
CASSLEPGYYNEQFF
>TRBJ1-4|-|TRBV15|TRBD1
TGTGCCACCAGCCGATCGGGGACAGGGTTTGAAAAACTGTTTTTT
CATSRSGTGFEKLFF
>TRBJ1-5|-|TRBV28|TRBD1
TGTGCCAGCAGTCCTATGGGACAGGGGGCGAGTCAGCCCCAGCATTTT
CASSPMGQGASQPQHF
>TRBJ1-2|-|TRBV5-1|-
TGCGCCAGCAGCTTGGCCTCGGACGGGATCTATGGCTACACCTTC
CASSLASDGIYGYTF
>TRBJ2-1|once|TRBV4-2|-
TGTGCCAGCAGCCAAGAGCAAGGCGGCCGCTCCTACAATGAGCAGTTCTTC
CASSQEQGGRSYNEQFF
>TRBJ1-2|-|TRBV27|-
TGTGCCAGCAGTTTAATGGTAGGGGCAGGATCCCCACTCTACTATGGCTACACCTTC
CASSLMVGAGSPLYYGYTF
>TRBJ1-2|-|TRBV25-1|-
TGTGCCAGCAGTTCCGGGACATCATATGGCTACACCTTC
CASSSGTSYGYTF
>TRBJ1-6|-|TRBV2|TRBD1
TGTGCCAGCAGTGAAGGGGACAGGGGTCATTCACCCCTCCACTTT
CASSEGDRGHSPLHF
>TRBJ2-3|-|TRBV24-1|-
TGTGCCACCAGTGATGCGGGACTCCCGGCAGATACGCAGTATTTT
CATSDAGLPADTQYF
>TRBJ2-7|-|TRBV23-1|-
TGCGCCAGCAGCCGAAAGGACAGTACGAGAGTGGACGAGCAGTACTTC
CASSRKDSTRVDEQYF
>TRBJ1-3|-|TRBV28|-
TGTGCCAGCAGTTTGATCCCTGGGAGCGGAAACACCATATATTTT
CASSLIPGSGNTIYF
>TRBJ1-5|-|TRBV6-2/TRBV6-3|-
TGTGCCAGCAGTTACTCACTGATCGGGGGGAGCAATCAGCCCCAGCATTTT
CASSYSLIGGSNQPQHF
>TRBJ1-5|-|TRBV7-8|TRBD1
TGTGCCAGCAGCTTAGGACGACAGGGAAACAATCAGCCCCAGCATTTT
CASSLGRQGNNQPQHF
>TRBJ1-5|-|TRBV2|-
TGTGCCAGCAGTCCAAGATTACAAAGAACCAATCAGCCCCAGCATTTT
CASSPRLQRTNQPQHF